The source of this TCR beta chain is a study of control samples from healthy donors and cancer patients. Sequencing was performed with immunoSEQ multiplex PCR; in TCRdb, only in-frame clones are kept and a portion is missing. The table includes 50,000 or so clones, approximately 95% detected once. This CDR3 has 15 amino acids. V gave up 6 bases and J gave up 1 base; unmatched junction bases: 0. The germline CDR1 and CDR2 sequences are SNHLY and FYNNEI. The chain uses TRBV2 and TRBJ1-6; TRBD1 agrees at 10 bases. Material for sequencing was blood. The source of this sequence is a woman aged 18-29 years in good health. The CDR3 DNA is TGTGCCAGCAGGGGACAGGGGTCCTATAATTCACCCCTCCACTTT. This gives the protein CASRGQGSYNSPLHF.